This T cell receptor (beta chain) was sequenced during a study of T cell repertoires in cytomegalovirus infection. About the study: Public TCR beta signatures were indicative of both CMV infection and a matching HLA type. General study findings and limits: Carriers of CMV plus the relevant HLA were identified by cumulative public TCR beta family frequency.

As to this clonotype: Its specificity is unknown. A much more abundant neighbour one base away suggests this may be a read error.

One entry per CDR3 protein results from TCRdb running MiXCR on the reads. The table lists some 300,000 distinct CDR3 sequences, roughly 13% of them singletons. What was sequenced was PBMCs. The clonotype comes from a human donor in good health (CMV status not recorded). Some clones in this sample may be carry-over from other donors' samples.

CDR3 sequence reads: CVSSAGTSGGQSSYNEQFF. The CDR3 DNA is TGTGTCAGCAGCGCTGGGACTAGCGGGGGGCAGAGCTCCTACAATGAGCAGTTCTTC. The chain combines TRBV9 with TRBJ2-1, with 15 bases fitting TRBD2. Germline CDR1 SGDLS, CDR2 YYNGEE. The CDR3 extends over 19 amino acids.